The entry that follows covers one T cell receptor (beta chain) sequence. Its target is not known. Second doses were pooled across both intervals (about 4 or about 12 weeks). Profiled with immunoSEQ multiplex PCR; TCRdb holds only in-frame clones, not every one. The data contain 120,000 to 150,000 clones, about nine tenths of them seen just once; the ten biggest clones take up about 4%. CDR1 is SNHLY, CDR2 FYNNEI, per germline. This CDR3 is 15 amino acids long. After removal of 6 bases from V and 7 bases from J, the junction contained 11 bases not matched to a gene. The data were obtained in a study of T cell responses to AZD1222 COVID-19 vaccine. Study results and limitations: Spike-spanning, vaccine-associated CD4 TCRs were dominant at 160-218 and 743-854. Baseline serology detected seropositivity in only six AZD1222 recipients. Breadth and depth of Spike-specific TCRs rose after two AZD1222 doses.

The specimen comprised peripheral blood, sampled 28 days after the second AZD1222 dose. The chain carries TRBV2 and TRBJ1-4; 7 bases are a match to TRBD1. The sequence was obtained from an adult who received the AZD1222 COVID-19 vaccine. The CDR3 is CASSPDRVFGEKLFF. The CDR3 nucleotides read TGTGCCAGCAGCCCCGACAGGGTTTTCGGTGAAAAACTGTTTTTT.